The 6 T cell receptor beta chains given below trace back to one sample, sequenced in a study of cytomegalovirus exposure and HLA in healthy donors. With 60 Vbeta and 13 Jbeta primers, the PCR was carried out. Produced via immunoSEQ multiplex PCR; TCRdb's table is partial and in-frame only. The sample has about 130,000 clones, about 80% seen once. Sequenced material: PBMCs. These TCRs come from a man aged 40-49 years in good health and CMV-seropositive.

The chain has TRBV11-2 and TRBJ2-1; weak D call: TRBD2 (6 bases). The ends were cut back, 2 bases at V and 0 bases at J, with 11 bases in the middle. Germline values: CDR1 SGHAT, CDR2 FQNNGV. This CDR3 has 16 residues. The CDR3 region is CASSLFGAGSYNEQFF. CDR3 nucleotides: TGTGCCAGCAGCTTATTTGGAGCGGGCTCCTACAATGAGCAGTTCTTC.

This clone was observed a few times. The V gene is TRBV6-5, the J gene TRBJ1-1, with TRBD1 matching 9 bases. Trimming took 7 bases from V and 4 from J; bases not matched to a gene: 7. The CDR3 totals 14 residues. Germline loops: CDR1 MNHEY, CDR2 SVGAGI. In nucleotides, the CDR3 is TGTGCCAGCACCGTACAGGGGGCGCGCACTGAAGCTTTCTTT. It translates to CASTVQGARTEAFF.

The rearrangement links TRBV11-2 to TRBJ1-5, with a weak D call TRBD1 (5 bases). V lost 3 bases, J lost 7 bases, and 10 bases lay in between. The CDR3 is 13 amino acids. Germline CDR1 reads SGHAT; CDR2 reads FQNNGV. The CDR3 DNA sequence: TGTGCCAGCAGCTTCAGGGTAAACCAGCCCCAGCATTTT. It codes for CASSFRVNQPQHF.

J is TRBJ1-1 and V is TRBV5-1; a weak D match, TRBD1 (5 bases). There are 16 residues in the CDR3. The germline V and J ends were trimmed by 3 bases and 0 bases, with 15 bases remaining between them. Germline V gene sequence: CDR1 SGHRS, CDR2 YFSETQ. The CDR3 coding sequence is TGCGCCAGCAGCTGGACCGGGGGGGGAGTGAACACTGAAGCTTTCTTT. Protein product: CASSWTGGGVNTEAFF.

The V and J genes are TRBV19 and TRBJ1-1, with D unresolved. V lost 2 bases and J lost 0, with 4 bases in between. Germline-derived CDR1 and CDR2 are LNHDA and SQIVND (reference sequence). The CDR3 runs to 13 residues. CDR3 protein: CASSILVNTEAFF. Written as DNA, the CDR3 is TGTGCCAGTAGTATATTAGTGAACACTGAAGCTTTCTTT.

This chain joins TRBV15 and TRBJ2-1; TRBD2 aligns across 10 bases. Germline V gene lookup returns CDR1 LNHNV and CDR2 YYDKDF (reference sequence). Trimming took 1 base from V and 7 from J; bases not matched to a gene: 4. The CDR3 has 15 residues. CDR3 residues: CATSRGLAGANEQFF. DNA of the CDR3: TGTGCCACCAGCAGAGGTCTAGCGGGAGCGAATGAGCAGTTCTTC.